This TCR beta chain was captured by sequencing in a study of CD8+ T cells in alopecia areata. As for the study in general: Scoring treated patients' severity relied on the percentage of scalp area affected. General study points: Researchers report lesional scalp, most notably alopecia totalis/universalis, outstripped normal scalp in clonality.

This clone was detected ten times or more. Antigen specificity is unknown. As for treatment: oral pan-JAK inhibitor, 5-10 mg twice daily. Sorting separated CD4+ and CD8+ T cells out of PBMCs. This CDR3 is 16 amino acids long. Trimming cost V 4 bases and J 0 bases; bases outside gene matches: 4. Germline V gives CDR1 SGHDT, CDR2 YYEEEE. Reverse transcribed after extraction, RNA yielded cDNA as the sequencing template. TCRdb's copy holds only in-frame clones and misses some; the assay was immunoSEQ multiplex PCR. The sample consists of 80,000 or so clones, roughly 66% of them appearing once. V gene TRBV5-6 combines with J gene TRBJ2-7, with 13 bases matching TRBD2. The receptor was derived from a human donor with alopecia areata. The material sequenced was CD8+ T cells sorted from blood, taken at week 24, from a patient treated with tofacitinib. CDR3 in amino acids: CASSAGLAGSSYEQYF. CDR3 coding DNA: TGTGCCAGCAGCGCGGGACTAGCGGGGAGCTCCTACGAGCAGTACTTC.